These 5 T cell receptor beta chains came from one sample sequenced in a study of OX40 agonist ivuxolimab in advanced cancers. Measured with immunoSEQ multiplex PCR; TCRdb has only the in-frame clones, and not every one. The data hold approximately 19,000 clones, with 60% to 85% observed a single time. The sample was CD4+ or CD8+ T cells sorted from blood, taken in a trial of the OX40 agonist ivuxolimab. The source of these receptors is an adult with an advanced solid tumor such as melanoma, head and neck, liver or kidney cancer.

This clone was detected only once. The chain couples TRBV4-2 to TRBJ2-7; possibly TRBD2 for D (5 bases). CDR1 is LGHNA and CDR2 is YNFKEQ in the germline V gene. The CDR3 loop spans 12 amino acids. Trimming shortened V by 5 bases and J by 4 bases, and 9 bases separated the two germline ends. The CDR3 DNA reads TGTGCCAGCAGCTTTGGGAGTTACGAGCAGTACTTC. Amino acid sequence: CASSFGSYEQYF.

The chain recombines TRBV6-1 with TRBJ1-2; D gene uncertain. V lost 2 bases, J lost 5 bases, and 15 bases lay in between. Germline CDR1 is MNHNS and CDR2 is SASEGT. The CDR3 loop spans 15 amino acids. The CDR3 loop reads CASSEPRLVGYGYTF. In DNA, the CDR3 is TGTGCCAGCAGTGAACCCAGGCTCGTAGGTTATGGCTACACCTTC.

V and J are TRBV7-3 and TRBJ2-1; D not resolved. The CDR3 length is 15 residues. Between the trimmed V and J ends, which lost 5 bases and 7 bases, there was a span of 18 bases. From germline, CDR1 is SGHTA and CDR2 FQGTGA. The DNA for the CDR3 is TGTGCCAGCAGCGTAGGGAAGGGATTGGGAAATGAGCAGTTCTTC. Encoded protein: CASSVGKGLGNEQFF.

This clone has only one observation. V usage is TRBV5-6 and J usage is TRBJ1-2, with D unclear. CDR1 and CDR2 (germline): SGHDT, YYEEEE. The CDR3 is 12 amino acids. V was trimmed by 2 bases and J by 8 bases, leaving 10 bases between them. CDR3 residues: CASSLWTAGYTF. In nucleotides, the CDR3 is TGTGCCAGCAGCTTATGGACCGCCGGCTACACCTTC.

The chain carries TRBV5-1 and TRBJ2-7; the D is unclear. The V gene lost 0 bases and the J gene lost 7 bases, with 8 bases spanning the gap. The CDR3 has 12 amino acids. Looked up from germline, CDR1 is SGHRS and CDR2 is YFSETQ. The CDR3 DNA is TGCGCCAGCAGCTTGGTGGCCATGGAGCAGTACTTC. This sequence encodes CASSLVAMEQYF.